This TCR beta chain derives from a study of cytomegalovirus exposure and HLA in healthy donors. Clones were sequenced by immunoSEQ multiplex PCR, and TCRdb holds only the in-frame ones, with some missing. The table records about 220,000 clones, approximately 87% of them present only once. This clone was seen more than once but under ten times. Its matching antigen is unknown. Study-wide results and caveats: Reportedly, cytomegalovirus status was diagnosed with high sensitivity and specificity. In vitro checks showed that a few CMV-associated chains really do target CMV antigens.

Sequenced sample: PBMCs. The receptor comes from a young man in good health and CMV-seronegative.

CDR3 amino acids: CASSQEHKTGKQPQHF. CDR3 bases: TGTGCCAGCAGCCAAGAACATAAAACAGGGAAACAGCCCCAGCATTTT. This chain uses TRBV4-2 with TRBJ1-5; weak D call: TRBD1 (6 bases). CDR3 length: 16 amino acids. Germline CDR1 is LGHNA and CDR2 is YNFKEQ. V gave up 0 bases and J gave up 7 bases, with 16 bases separating them.